This TCR beta chain came from a study of OX40 agonist ivuxolimab in advanced cancers. Study summary: Patients were treated with intravenous ivuxolimab, dosed at 0.01 to 10 mg/kg and infused every 2 weeks. A history of anti-PD-1, anti-PD-L1 or anti-CTLA-4 therapy was acceptable, and about 40% had some. Partial responses were achieved by three patients: one hepatocellular carcinoma, two cutaneous melanoma.

The V gene lost 2 bases and the J gene lost 1 base, with 11 bases spanning the gap. This CDR3 contains 15 residues. CDR1 and CDR2 from the germline V gene are LGHNA and YSLEER. A word on this clone: Its target is not known.

Study-wide points: Partial responders at 0.1-3.0 mg/kg had among the lowest clonal expansion.

Clones were read by immunoSEQ multiplex PCR, and TCRdb kept only the in-frame ones, dropping some. This sample has tens of thousands of clones, with about 90% found just once. The TCR comes from an adult with an advanced solid tumor such as melanoma, head and neck, liver or kidney cancer. This specimen was CD4+ or CD8+ T cells sorted from blood, taken in a trial of the OX40 agonist ivuxolimab. The chain is built from TRBV4-3 and TRBJ1-1; D is ambiguous. CDR3 DNA sequence: TGCGCCAGCAGCCAACTAGTGAGATCGAACACTGAAGCTTTCTTT. Protein product: CASSQLVRSNTEAFF.